This TCR beta chain was identified during a study of blood T cells in healthy people across ages. Combining a sample-barcoded 5' primer with a J-beta primer mix, a second PCR ran for roughly 7 to 12 cycles. One entry per CDR3 protein results from TCRdb running MiXCR on the 5' RACE reads. The sample consists of about 1.1 million distinct CDR3 sequences, less than 45% of them appearing once. This CDR3 region has 14 residues. Germline V gene data show CDR1 as SGHTA and CDR2 as FQGNSA. The V and J ends lost 4 bases and 3 bases respectively, with 13 bases between them. The sample was blood. The genes are TRBV7-2 and TRBJ2-7, with D unclear. The sequence was obtained from a man younger than 30 in good health. The CDR3 loop reads CASSSPTQFYEQYF. In nucleotides, the CDR3 is TGTGCCAGCAGCTCACCCACACAATTCTACGAGCAGTACTTC.